Listed below are T cell receptor beta chains from one sample, sequenced in a study of blood T cell repertoires in COVID-19. The table came from immunoSEQ multiplex PCR; TCRdb's copy has only in-frame clones and leaves some out. The table shows 350,000 or so clones, with 80% to 90% occurring only once. The sequenced material came from PBMCs or T cells enriched from blood (not recorded which). Source of these receptors: a woman aged 40 to 50 with acute COVID-19. The CDR3 runs from the conserved cysteine through the conserved F or W. D genes are given only for firm matches. The size field is filled for only some rows; it gives once, few, many or a size class.

CDR3nt: TGCGCCAGCAGCTTGGCCGGCAGGGAGGGACAGCCCCAGCATTTT
CDR3aa: CASSLAGREGQPQHF
v_gene: TRBV5-1
abundance: -
d_gene: -
j_gene: TRBJ1-5

CDR3nt: TGTGCCACCAGCAGAGCCCCAGGGGTAGGGACTAATGAAAAACTGTTTTTT
CDR3aa: CATSRAPGVGTNEKLFF
v_gene: TRBV15
abundance: -
d_gene: -
j_gene: TRBJ1-4

CDR3nt: TGTGCCACCAGCCAGGGACAGGGGTATGGCTACACCTTC
CDR3aa: CATSQGQGYGYTF
v_gene: TRBV24-1
abundance: -
d_gene: TRBD1
j_gene: TRBJ1-2

CDR3nt: TGTGCCACCAGCAGAGGATCGAGCAGGGGAAATCAGCCCCAGCATTTT
CDR3aa: CATSRGSSRGNQPQHF
v_gene: TRBV15
abundance: once
d_gene: -
j_gene: TRBJ1-5

CDR3nt: TGTGCCAGCAGCTTGGAAACAGGGGGTCTCTCCTACAATGAGCAGTTCTTC
CDR3aa: CASSLETGGLSYNEQFF
v_gene: TRBV5-8
abundance: -
d_gene: TRBD1
j_gene: TRBJ2-1

CDR3nt: TGTGCCAGCAGCCCGACGGGGGGGCCTCGTAATGAGCAGTTCTTC
CDR3aa: CASSPTGGPRNEQFF
v_gene: TRBV4-2
abundance: -
d_gene: TRBD2
j_gene: TRBJ2-1

CDR3nt: TGTGCCATCAGTGAGGACAGTGTGAACTATGGCTACACCTTC
CDR3aa: CAISEDSVNYGYTF
v_gene: TRBV10-3
abundance: few
d_gene: -
j_gene: TRBJ1-2

CDR3nt: TGTGCCAGCAGCTCACCTGGGGGGTGGGCTTTCTTT
CDR3aa: CASSSPGGWAFF
v_gene: TRBV6-5
abundance: few
d_gene: -
j_gene: TRBJ1-1

CDR3nt: TGTGCCACGGGGCAGAGTACCTTAGAAGCTTTCTTT
CDR3aa: CATGQSTLEAFF
v_gene: TRBV15
abundance: -
d_gene: -
j_gene: TRBJ1-1

CDR3nt: TGTGCCAGCAGTTCAAGCTCTAACTATGGCTACACCTTC
CDR3aa: CASSSSSNYGYTF
v_gene: TRBV12-3/TRBV12-4
abundance: once
d_gene: -
j_gene: TRBJ1-2

CDR3nt: TGTGCCAGCAGCTTCATGAGCGGGAGGGCCGCAGAGACCCAGTACTTC
CDR3aa: CASSFMSGRAAETQYF
v_gene: TRBV5-4
abundance: -
d_gene: TRBD2
j_gene: TRBJ2-5

CDR3nt: TGTGCCAGTAGCACCGGAGTAGGAGGCTACACCTTC
CDR3aa: CASSTGVGGYTF
v_gene: TRBV19
abundance: few
d_gene: -
j_gene: TRBJ1-2

CDR3nt: TGTGCCAGCAGTCCGGGACTCATAAACACCGGGGAGCTGTTTTTT
CDR3aa: CASSPGLINTGELFF
v_gene: TRBV6-5
abundance: few
d_gene: -
j_gene: TRBJ2-2

CDR3nt: TGTGCCAGCAGCCTTCAGGGGCCAGGGGAGCAGTACTTC
CDR3aa: CASSLQGPGEQYF
v_gene: TRBV7-9
abundance: -
d_gene: -
j_gene: TRBJ2-7